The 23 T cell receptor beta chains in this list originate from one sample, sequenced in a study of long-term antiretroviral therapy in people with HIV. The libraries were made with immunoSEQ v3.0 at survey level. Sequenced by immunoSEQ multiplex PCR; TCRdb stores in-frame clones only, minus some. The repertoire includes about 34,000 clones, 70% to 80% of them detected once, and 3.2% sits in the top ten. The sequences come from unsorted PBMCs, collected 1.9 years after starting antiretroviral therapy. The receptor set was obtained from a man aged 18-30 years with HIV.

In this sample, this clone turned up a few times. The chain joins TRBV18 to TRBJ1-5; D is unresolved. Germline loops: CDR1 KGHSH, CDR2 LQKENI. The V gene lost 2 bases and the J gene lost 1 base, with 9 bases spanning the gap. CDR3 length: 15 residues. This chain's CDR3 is CASSPSSFSNQPQHF. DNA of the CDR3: TGTGCCAGCTCACCAAGCAGTTTCAGCAATCAGCCCCAGCATTTT. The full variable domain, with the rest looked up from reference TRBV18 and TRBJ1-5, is NAGVMQNPRHLVRRRGQEARLRCSPMKGHSHVYWYRQLPEEGLKFMVYLQKENIIDESGMPKERFSAEFPKEGPSILRIQQVVRGDSAAYFCASSPSSFSNQPQHFGDGTRLSIL.

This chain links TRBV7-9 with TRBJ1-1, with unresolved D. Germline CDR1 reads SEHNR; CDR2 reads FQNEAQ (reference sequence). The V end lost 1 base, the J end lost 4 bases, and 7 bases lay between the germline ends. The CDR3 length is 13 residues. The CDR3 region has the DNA TGTGCCAGCAGCTTAGAGGGCGGCACTGAAGCTTTCTTT. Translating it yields CASSLEGGTEAFF.

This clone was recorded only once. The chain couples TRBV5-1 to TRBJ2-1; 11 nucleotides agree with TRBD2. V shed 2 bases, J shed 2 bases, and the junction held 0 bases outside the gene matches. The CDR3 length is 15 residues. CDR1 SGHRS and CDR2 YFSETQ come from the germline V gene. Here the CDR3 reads CASSLLAGAYNEQFF. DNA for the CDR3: TGCGCCAGCAGCTTACTAGCGGGGGCCTACAATGAGCAGTTCTTC. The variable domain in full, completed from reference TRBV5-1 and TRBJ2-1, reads KAGVTQTPRYLIKTRGQQVTLSCSPISGHRSVSWYQQTPGQGLQFLFEYFSETQRNKGNFPGRFSGRQFSNSRSEMNVSTLELGDSALYLCASSLLAGAYNEQFFGPGTRLTVL.

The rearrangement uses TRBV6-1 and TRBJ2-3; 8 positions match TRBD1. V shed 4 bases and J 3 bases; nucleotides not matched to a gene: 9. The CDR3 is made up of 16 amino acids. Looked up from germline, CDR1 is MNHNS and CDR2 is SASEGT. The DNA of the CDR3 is TGTGCCAGCAGTGGTGGACAGGGCCAGGATACAGATACGCAGTATTTT. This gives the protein CASSGGQGQDTDTQYF.

CDR3 in DNA: TGCGCCAGCAGCCCGACAGGCCGGAATGAGCAGTTCTTC. The encoded protein is CASSPTGRNEQFF. The genes are TRBV5-1 and TRBJ2-1; D possibly corresponds to TRBD1 (6 bases). The CDR3 runs 13 residues. V was shortened by 4 bases and J by 7 bases, with 12 bases between the two germline ends. The V gene's germline CDR1 is SGHRS and CDR2 YFSETQ.

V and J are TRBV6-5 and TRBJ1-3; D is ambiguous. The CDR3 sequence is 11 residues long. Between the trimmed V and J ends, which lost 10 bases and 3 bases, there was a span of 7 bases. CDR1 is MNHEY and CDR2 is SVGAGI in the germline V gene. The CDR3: CATFNGNTIYF. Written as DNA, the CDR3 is TGTGCCACCTTTAATGGAAACACCATATATTTT.

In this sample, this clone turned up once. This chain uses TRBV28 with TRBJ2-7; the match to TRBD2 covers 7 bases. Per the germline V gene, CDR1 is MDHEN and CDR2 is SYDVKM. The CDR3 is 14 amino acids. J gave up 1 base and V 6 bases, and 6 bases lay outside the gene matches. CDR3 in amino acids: CASREAGGSYEQYF. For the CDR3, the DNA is TGTGCCAGCAGGGAAGCCGGGGGGTCCTACGAGCAGTACTTC.

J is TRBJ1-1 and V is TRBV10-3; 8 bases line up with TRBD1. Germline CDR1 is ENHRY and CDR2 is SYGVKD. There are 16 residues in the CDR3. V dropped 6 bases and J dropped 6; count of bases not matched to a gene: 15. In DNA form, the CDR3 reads TGTGCCATCAGACAAACAGGGGGAGAGGGGTCGGCTGAAGCTTTCTTT. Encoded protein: CAIRQTGGEGSAEAFF.

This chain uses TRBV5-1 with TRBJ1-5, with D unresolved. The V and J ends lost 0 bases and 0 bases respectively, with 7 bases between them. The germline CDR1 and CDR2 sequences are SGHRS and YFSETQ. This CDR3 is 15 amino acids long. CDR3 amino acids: CASSLGYGSNQPQHF. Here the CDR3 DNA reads TGCGCCAGCAGCTTGGGGTACGGTAGCAATCAGCCCCAGCATTTT.

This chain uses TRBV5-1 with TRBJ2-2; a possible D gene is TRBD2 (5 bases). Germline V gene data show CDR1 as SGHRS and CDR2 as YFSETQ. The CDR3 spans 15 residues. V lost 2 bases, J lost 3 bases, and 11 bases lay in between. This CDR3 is CASSLSRADTGELFF. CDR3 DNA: TGCGCCAGCAGCTTATCGAGGGCTGACACCGGGGAGCTGTTTTTT.

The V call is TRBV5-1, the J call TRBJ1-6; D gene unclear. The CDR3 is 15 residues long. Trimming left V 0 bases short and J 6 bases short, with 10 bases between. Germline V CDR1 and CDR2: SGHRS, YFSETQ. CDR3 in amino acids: CASSLVAEINSPLHF. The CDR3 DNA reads TGCGCCAGCAGCTTGGTAGCGGAGATTAATTCACCCCTCCACTTT.

Here the CDR3 reads CASSGGRDTYNEQFF. In DNA, the CDR3 is TGTGCCAGCAGCGGGGGGCGGGACACCTACAATGAGCAGTTCTTC. This chain connects TRBV5-5 to TRBJ2-1; D might be TRBD1 or TRBD2, each matching 6 bases. Germline CDR1 SGHKS, CDR2 YYEKEE (reference sequence). The CDR3 length is 15 residues. The ends were cut back, 4 bases at V and 2 bases at J, with 13 bases in the middle.

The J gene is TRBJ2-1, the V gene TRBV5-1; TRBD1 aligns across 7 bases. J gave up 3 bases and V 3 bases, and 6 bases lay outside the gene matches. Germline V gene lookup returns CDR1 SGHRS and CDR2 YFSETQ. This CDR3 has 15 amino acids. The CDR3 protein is CASSSPGQNYNEQFF. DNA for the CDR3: TGCGCCAGCAGCTCCCCGGGACAGAACTACAATGAGCAGTTCTTC. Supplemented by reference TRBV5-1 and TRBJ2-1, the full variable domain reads KAGVTQTPRYLIKTRGQQVTLSCSPISGHRSVSWYQQTPGQGLQFLFEYFSETQRNKGNFPGRFSGRQFSNSRSEMNVSTLELGDSALYLCASSSPGQNYNEQFFGPGTRLTVL.

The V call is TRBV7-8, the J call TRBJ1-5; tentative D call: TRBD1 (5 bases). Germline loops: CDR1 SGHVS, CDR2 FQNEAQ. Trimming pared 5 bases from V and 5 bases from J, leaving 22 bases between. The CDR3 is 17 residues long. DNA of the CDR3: TGTGCCAGCAGCCCCAACCTGGGGGGGAGGGTGGATCAGCCCCAGCATTTT. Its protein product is CASSPNLGGRVDQPQHF.

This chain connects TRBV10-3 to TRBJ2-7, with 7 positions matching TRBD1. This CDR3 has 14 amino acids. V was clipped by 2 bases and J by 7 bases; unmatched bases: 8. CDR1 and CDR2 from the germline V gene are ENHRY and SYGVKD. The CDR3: CAISEEGAVREQYV. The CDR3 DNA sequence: TGTGCCATCAGTGAGGAGGGGGCGGTCCGGGAGCAGTACGTC.

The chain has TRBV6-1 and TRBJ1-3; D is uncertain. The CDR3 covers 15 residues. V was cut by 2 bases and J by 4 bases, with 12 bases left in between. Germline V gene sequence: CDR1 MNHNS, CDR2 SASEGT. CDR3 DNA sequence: TGTGCCAGCAGTGAAAATCTTGGTTGGGGAAACACCATATATTTT. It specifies CASSENLGWGNTIYF.

CDR3 coding DNA: TGTGCCAGCAGTCCCCAGGATACGCAGTATTTT. It encodes CASSPQDTQYF. This chain links TRBV7-9 with TRBJ2-3; no clear D gene. The V and J ends lost 6 bases and 6 bases respectively, with 7 bases between them. The CDR3 has 11 residues. CDR1 SEHNR and CDR2 FQNEAQ come from the germline V gene (reference sequence).

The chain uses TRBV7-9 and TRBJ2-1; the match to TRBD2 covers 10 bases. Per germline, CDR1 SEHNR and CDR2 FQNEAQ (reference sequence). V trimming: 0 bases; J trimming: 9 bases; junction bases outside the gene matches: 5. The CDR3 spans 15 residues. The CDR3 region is CASSLASGGFIEQFF. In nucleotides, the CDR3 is TGTGCCAGCAGCTTAGCTAGCGGGGGGTTTATTGAGCAGTTCTTC.

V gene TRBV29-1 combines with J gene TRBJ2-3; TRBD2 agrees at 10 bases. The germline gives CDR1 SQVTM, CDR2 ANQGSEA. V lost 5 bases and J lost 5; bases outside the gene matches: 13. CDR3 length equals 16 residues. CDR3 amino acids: CSVLDVAGGSEDTQYF. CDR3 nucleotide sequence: TGCAGCGTTTTAGATGTAGCGGGGGGAAGTGAAGATACGCAGTATTTT.

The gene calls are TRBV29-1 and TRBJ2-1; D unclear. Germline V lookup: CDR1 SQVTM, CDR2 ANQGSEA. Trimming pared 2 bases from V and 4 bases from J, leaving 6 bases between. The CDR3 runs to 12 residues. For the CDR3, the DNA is TGCAGCGTTGAATTGACGTACAATGAGCAGTTCTTC. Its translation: CSVELTYNEQFF.

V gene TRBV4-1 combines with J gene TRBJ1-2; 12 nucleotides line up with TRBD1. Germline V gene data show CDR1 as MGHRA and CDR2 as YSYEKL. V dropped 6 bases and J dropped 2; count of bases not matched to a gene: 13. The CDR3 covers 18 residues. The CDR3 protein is CASSLLPGQGAYNYGYTF. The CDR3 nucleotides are TGCGCCAGCAGTCTCCTTCCGGGACAGGGGGCTTACAACTATGGCTACACCTTC.

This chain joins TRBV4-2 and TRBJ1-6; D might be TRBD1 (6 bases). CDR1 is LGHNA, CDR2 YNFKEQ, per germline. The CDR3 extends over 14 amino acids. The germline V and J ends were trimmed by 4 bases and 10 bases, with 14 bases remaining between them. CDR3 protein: CASSRQGFVSPLHF. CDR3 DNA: TGTGCCAGCAGCCGTCAGGGGTTTGTATCACCCCTCCACTTT.

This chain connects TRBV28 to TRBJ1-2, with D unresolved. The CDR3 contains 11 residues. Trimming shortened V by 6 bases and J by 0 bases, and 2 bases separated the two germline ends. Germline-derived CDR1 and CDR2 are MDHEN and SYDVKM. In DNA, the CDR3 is TGTGCCAGCAGACCTAACTATGGCTACACCTTC. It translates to CASRPNYGYTF.